This T cell receptor (beta chain) was observed in a study of T cell repertoires in cytomegalovirus infection. Study at large: A matching HLA type, together with CMV infection, was signaled by public TCR beta signatures.

TCRdb reprocessed the reads with MiXCR, giving one entry per CDR3 protein. Counted here are 150,000 to 200,000 distinct CDR3 sequences, approximately 15% occurring once; the ten biggest clones make up 25% to 30%. Worth noting for this clonotype: Its target is not known.

Study-level findings and limits: Cumulative public TCR beta family frequency identified carriers of CMV plus the relevant HLA.

Germline V gene sequence: CDR1 SQVTM, CDR2 ANQGSEA. The CDR3 has 11 amino acids. J lost 8 bases, V lost 5 bases, and 3 bases had no gene match. This receptor was identified in a human donor in good health (CMV status not recorded). Some clones in this sample may be carry-over from other donors' samples. The sequenced sample was PBMCs. This chain uses TRBV29-1 with TRBJ2-1; TRBD2 matches 7 bases. The chain's CDR3 is CSVSGNYEQFF. The CDR3 nucleotides are TGCAGCGTTAGCGGGAACTATGAGCAGTTCTTC.